This passage covers 18 T cell receptor beta chains from one sample sequenced in a study of control samples from healthy donors and cancer patients (dated by TCRdb to the early 2020s). The library relied on the immunoSEQ multiplex PCR assay. The clones in this table, taken by TCRdb from immuneACCESS, are in-frame only. Not every clone is retained; where verified, under half of the shortfall comes from an unresolved V gene, and the cause of the rest is unknown. This sample holds approximately 100,000 clones; about nine tenths were observed only once. The top ten constitute around a fifth of the sample. Specimen: blood. The receptors were sampled from a man younger than 45 in good health.

The J gene is TRBJ1-5, the V gene TRBV19; D is undetermined. The germline CDR1 and CDR2 sequences are LNHDA and SQIVND (reference sequence). The CDR3 runs to 15 residues. Deletions cut 4 bases from V and 1 base from J, with 11 bases between. In nucleotides, the CDR3 is TGTGCCAGTAGTACCTCGGCGGGCAGCAATCAGCCCCAGCATTTT. Residues: CASSTSAGSNQPQHF.

As DNA, the CDR3 is TGCACCGGCGAGACTAGCGGGGGCTACTACGAGCAGTACGTC. This translates into CTGETSGGYYEQYV. The V call is TRBV1, the J call TRBJ2-7; the DNA was not compared with TRBD2, the D call given in the table. TRBV1 constitutes a pseudogene. The CDR3 runs to 14 residues.

The chain employs TRBV29-1 and TRBJ2-5, with 7 bases lining up with TRBD2. The CDR3 covers 15 residues. Losses at the gene ends were 7 bases for V and 4 bases for J; bases not matched to a gene: 15. Germline V gives CDR1 SQVTM, CDR2 ANQGSEA. The CDR3 spells CSAGWSSGDLETQYF. The CDR3 bases are TGCAGCGCCGGGTGGTCTAGCGGCGACCTAGAGACCCAGTACTTC.

The chain is built from TRBV29-1 and TRBJ2-1, with a weak D call TRBD2 (5 bases). CDR1 is SQVTM, CDR2 ANQGSEA, per germline. With 5 bases removed from V and 5 bases from J, the gap between germline ends came to 10 bases. CDR3 length: 12 amino acids. The CDR3 coding sequence is TGCAGCGTTTATGGGGAGAACAATGAGCAGTTCTTC. Protein product: CSVYGENNEQFF.

V usage is TRBV5-1 and J usage is TRBJ2-2, with 10 bases fitting TRBD2. V trimming: 2 bases; J trimming: 6 bases; junction bases outside the gene matches: 7. CDR3 length: 16 amino acids. The V gene's germline CDR1 is SGHRS and CDR2 YFSETQ. The chain's CDR3 is CASSFGSGGPAGELFF. The CDR3 DNA follows: TGCGCCAGCAGCTTTGGTAGCGGGGGGCCTGCCGGGGAGCTGTTTTTT.

The chain couples TRBV6-5 to TRBJ1-1; the D is unclear. V shed 3 bases and J shed 2 bases, with 13 bases lying between them. Looked up from germline, CDR1 is MNHEY and CDR2 is SVGAGI. CDR3 length: 15 residues. The CDR3 DNA is TGTGCCAGCAGTTATAATCCTCCTCCCAACACTGAAGCTTTCTTT. Translation: CASSYNPPPNTEAFF.

This clone was picked up a small number of times. The chain has TRBV10-3 and TRBJ2-7, with D perhaps TRBD1 or TRBD2 (5 bases each). CDR3 size: 15 residues. V was clipped by 2 bases and J by 5 bases, with 16 bases between them. Germline V CDR1 and CDR2: ENHRY, SYGVKD. The DNA of the CDR3 is TGTGCCATCAGTGAGGCCTTTGATCGGGGCCACGAGCAGTACTTC. It specifies CAISEAFDRGHEQYF.

Points on this clone: The junction departs from germline at one end; a sequencing error may be responsible. Here the CDR3 DNA reads TGTGCCAGCAGCCCCTCTTACACAGATGCGCAGTATTTT. Translated: CASSPSYTDAQYF. This rearrangement joins TRBV9 to TRBJ2-3; D gene unclear. Germline-derived CDR1 and CDR2 are SGDLS and YYNGEE. The CDR3 has 13 amino acids.

This clone was seen a single time. The chain combines TRBV4-1 with TRBJ2-2, with a possible D match to TRBD2 (7 bases). V shed 0 bases and J shed 0 bases, with 17 bases lying between them. The germline V gene has CDR1 MGHRA and CDR2 YSYEKL. There are 19 residues in the CDR3. As DNA, the CDR3 is TGCGCCAGCAGCCAAGAGGGGGGGCGGGGGACCGCGAACACCGGGGAGCTGTTTTTT. It encodes CASSQEGGRGTANTGELFF.

The chain carries TRBV5-4 and TRBJ2-2, with no clear D. Germline lookup yields CDR1 SGHNT and CDR2 YYREEE (reference sequence). The ends were cut back, 0 bases at V and 7 bases at J, with 10 bases in the middle. This CDR3 contains 14 residues. The CDR3 DNA follows: TGTGCCAGCAGCTTGGTAATCGGTGGCGGGGAGCTGTTTTTT. Encoded protein: CASSLVIGGGELFF.

The gene calls are TRBV27 and TRBJ2-7; the D is unclear. V lost 11 bases and J 0 bases, leaving 14 bases between the germline ends. CDR1 MNHEY and CDR2 SMNVEV come from the germline V gene (reference sequence). The CDR3 length is 13 residues. In DNA, the CDR3 is TGTGCCTCCAAAACGGCAGACTCCTACGAGCAGTACTTC. It yields the protein CASKTADSYEQYF.

This rearrangement joins TRBV29-1 to TRBJ2-5; perhaps TRBD1 as D (6 bases). CDR3 size: 12 residues. Germline CDR1 reads SQVTM; CDR2 reads ANQGSEA. Between the trimmed V and J ends, which lost 6 bases and 3 bases, there was a span of 11 bases. The CDR3 spells CSVGAAEETQYF. The CDR3, as DNA: TGCAGCGTGGGGGCAGCCGAAGAGACCCAGTACTTC. Drawing the rest from reference TRBV29-1 and TRBJ2-5, the complete variable domain is SAVISQKPSRDICQRGTSLTIQCQVDSQVTMMFWYRQQPGQSLTLIATANQGSEATYESGFVIDKFPISRPNLTFSTLTVSNMSPEDSSIYLCSVGAAEETQYFGPGTRLLVL.

The chain combines TRBV2 with TRBJ1-5; weak D call: TRBD1 (6 bases). This CDR3 has 15 residues. Per the germline V gene, CDR1 is SNHLY and CDR2 is FYNNEI. V shed 6 bases and J shed 3 bases, with 15 bases lying between them. The CDR3 sequence: CASSSAGQNNQPQHF. The CDR3 DNA is TGTGCCAGCAGCTCAGCCGGACAGAACAATCAGCCCCAGCATTTT.

V and J are TRBV6-1 and TRBJ1-3, with unresolved D. The V end was cut by 0 bases, the J end by 0 bases, with 15 bases between. CDR1 MNHNS and CDR2 SASEGT come from the germline V gene. CDR3 length equals 18 residues. CDR3 sequence: CASSEAPSQWSSGNTIYF. The CDR3 coding sequence is TGTGCCAGCAGTGAAGCCCCTTCACAGTGGAGCTCTGGAAACACCATATATTTT.

The chain couples TRBV3-1 (or the pseudogene TRBV3-2) to TRBJ2-2; D gene unclear. This CDR3 comprises 12 residues. Germline V gives CDR1 LGHDT, CDR2 YNNKEL (reference sequence). The V gene lost 3 bases and the J gene lost 7 bases, with 6 bases spanning the gap. The CDR3 loop reads CASSQLGGELFF. CDR3 bases: TGTGCCAGCAGCCAGCTAGGCGGGGAGCTGTTTTTT.

The genes are TRBV30 and TRBJ1-6, with TRBD1 identical over 9 bases. The CDR3 extends over 14 amino acids. The germline CDR1 and CDR2 sequences are GTSNPN and SVGIG (reference sequence). The V segment lost 0 bases and the J segment 8 bases; nucleotides outside the gene matches: 2. CDR3: CAWSVGQGYSPLHF. DNA of the CDR3: TGTGCCTGGAGTGTGGGACAGGGTTATTCACCCCTCCACTTT.

The chain combines TRBV5-6 with TRBJ2-7; TRBD1 matches at 11 bases. V was clipped by 4 bases and J by 0 bases; unmatched bases: 9. CDR1 and CDR2 from the germline V gene are SGHDT and YYEEEE. CDR3 length equals 17 residues. The CDR3 spells CASSPDRGLGYSYEQYF. The CDR3 DNA reads as TGTGCCAGCAGCCCGGACAGGGGGCTAGGGTACTCCTACGAGCAGTACTTC.

The chain couples TRBV2 to TRBJ1-4, with D uncertain. The CDR3 extends over 14 amino acids. Germline-derived CDR1 and CDR2 are SNHLY and FYNNEI. V was shortened by 6 bases and J by 0 bases, with 8 bases between the two germline ends. The CDR3 loop reads CASRRTATNEKLFF. The CDR3 DNA reads as TGTGCCAGCAGAAGGACGGCAACTAATGAAAAACTGTTTTTT.